Listed here are 29 T cell receptor beta chains from one sample, sequenced in a study of blood T cell repertoires in COVID-19 (TCRdb year 2020). Libraries were made using the immunoSEQ multiplex PCR assay. In TCRdb, the immuneACCESS table is reduced to in-frame sequences with V and J assigned. These tables do not hold every clone; where another copy was compared, an unresolved V gene accounts for under half, and the others remain unexplained. The sample table shows around 70,000 clones, and roughly 76% are seen once. 20% to 25% of the sample rests with the top ten. The material sequenced was peripheral blood. These receptors were obtained from a woman in her seventies with acute or convalescent COVID-19.

This CDR3 is CASSYAGGYNEQFF. CDR3 in DNA: TGTGCCAGCAGCTACGCAGGGGGCTACAATGAGCAGTTCTTC. The chain joins TRBV5-6 to TRBJ2-1; 7 positions agree with TRBD1. Germline V gene lookup returns CDR1 SGHDT and CDR2 YYEEEE. This CDR3 comprises 14 residues. V lost 3 bases and J lost 3; bases outside the gene matches: 3.

The chain links TRBV19 to TRBJ1-5; 7 bases match TRBD1. The CDR3 consists of 15 residues. V shed 6 bases and J 4 bases; nucleotides not matched to a gene: 9. Germline-derived CDR1 and CDR2 are LNHDA and SQIVND (reference sequence). CDR3 region: CASRKTGWVNQPQHF. For the CDR3, the DNA is TGTGCCAGTAGAAAGACAGGGTGGGTAAATCAGCCCCAGCATTTT.

The V gene is TRBV3-1 (or the pseudogene TRBV3-2), the J gene TRBJ2-1; 7 nucleotides align to TRBD1. Germline V gene lookup returns CDR1 LGHDT and CDR2 YNNKEL (reference sequence). There are 14 residues in the CDR3. Trimming took 2 bases from V and 9 from J; bases not matched to a gene: 7. As DNA, the CDR3 is TGTGCCAGCAGCCAAAGAGACAGGGCAGTTGAGCAGTTCTTC. This encodes CASSQRDRAVEQFF.

The V and J genes are TRBV4-2 and TRBJ1-5, with D possibly TRBD1 on 5 matching bases. Trimming took off 1 base at V and 4 bases at J, with 8 bases between the two ends. The CDR3 is 14 residues long. The V gene's germline CDR1 is LGHNA and CDR2 YNFKEQ. The chain's CDR3 is CASSQVGGNQPQHF. In DNA form, the CDR3 reads TGTGCCAGCAGCCAAGTTGGGGGGAATCAGCCCCAGCATTTT.

The gene calls are TRBV5-5 and TRBJ1-1; D perhaps matches TRBD1 (6 bases). CDR3 length equals 13 residues. The germline CDR1 and CDR2 sequences are SGHKS and YYEKEE (reference sequence). Trimming took off 4 bases at V and 10 bases at J, with 17 bases between the two ends. CDR3 amino acids: CASSQDRPQGAFF. Here the CDR3 DNA reads TGTGCCAGCAGCCAGGACAGACCCCAGGGAGCTTTCTTT.

This rearrangement joins TRBV7-9 to TRBJ1-1; 9 bases line up with TRBD1. There are 14 residues in the CDR3. Trimming took 4 bases from V and 10 from J; bases not matched to a gene: 10. The V gene's germline CDR1 is SEHNR and CDR2 FQNEAQ (reference sequence). The CDR3, as DNA: TGTGCCAGCAGCTGGGAGACAGGGGGGTCTGGAGCTTTCTTT. As protein: CASSWETGGSGAFF.

This sequence joins TRBV7-2 and TRBJ2-1; 11 positions match TRBD1. Looked up from germline, CDR1 is SGHTA and CDR2 is FQGNSA. The length of the CDR3 is 17 residues. V lost 2 bases to trimming and J lost 6 bases; unmatched junction nucleotides: 9. CDR3 DNA sequence: TGTGCCAGCAGCTTAAAGCGGGGGACAGGGGGTTTCAATGAGCAGTTCTTC. This codes for CASSLKRGTGGFNEQFF.

The chain links TRBV12-5 to TRBJ1-5, with no clear D. This CDR3 is built from 15 residues. Germline V gene lookup returns CDR1 LGHNT and CDR2 FRNRAP. V was shortened by 8 bases and J by 2 bases, with 16 bases between the two germline ends. In DNA form, the CDR3 reads TGTGCTAGTTCTTTCGGGATAGGAGGCAATCAGCCCCAGCATTTT. Its protein is CASSFGIGGNQPQHF.

The rearrangement uses TRBV9 and TRBJ1-1, with a possible D match to TRBD1 (5 bases). CDR3 length: 17 amino acids. Germline loops: CDR1 SGDLS, CDR2 YYNGEE. Trimming took off 0 bases at V and 0 bases at J, with 15 bases between the two ends. CDR3 bases: TGTGCCAGCAGCGTAGAAGGGGTTTTAACTATGAACACTGAAGCTTTCTTT. Residues: CASSVEGVLTMNTEAFF.

The chain links TRBV7-6 to TRBJ1-1; the match to TRBD1 covers 8 bases. With V trimmed by 0 bases and J by 4 bases, 7 bases remained unmatched. Germline loops: CDR1 SGHVS, CDR2 FNYEAQ. The CDR3 is made up of 16 amino acids. The CDR3 coding sequence is TGTGCCAGCAGCTTAGCGATAGGACAGGGCCCCACTGAAGCTTTCTTT. It encodes CASSLAIGQGPTEAFF.

V gene TRBV7-7 combines with J gene TRBJ2-2, with 8 bases identical to TRBD2. The germline V gene has CDR1 SSHAT and CDR2 FNYEAQ (reference sequence). Unmatched junction bases numbered 12, after V lost 5 bases and J lost 7 bases. The CDR3 runs to 16 residues. Here the CDR3 reads CASSPRTSSGGGELFF. In nucleotides, the CDR3 is TGTGCCAGCAGCCCCAGGACTAGCTCCGGGGGCGGGGAGCTGTTTTTT.

This chain links TRBV5-5 with TRBJ1-6; D not certain. V was pared by 6 bases and J by 4 bases, with 11 bases between. The germline V gene has CDR1 SGHKS and CDR2 YYEKEE (reference sequence). The CDR3 contains 14 residues. CDR3: CASIQEDYNSPLHF. The CDR3, as DNA: TGTGCCAGCATTCAGGAAGATTATAATTCACCCCTCCACTTT.

CDR3 sequence reads: CASNSGGSGEKLFF. DNA for the CDR3: TGTGCCAGCAACTCAGGGGGGAGTGGTGAAAAACTGTTTTTT. The V gene is TRBV27, the J gene TRBJ1-4; TRBD1 agrees at 7 bases. V was clipped by 7 bases and J by 7 bases; unmatched bases: 9. CDR1 is MNHEY and CDR2 is SMNVEV in the germline V gene (reference sequence). The CDR3 runs to 14 residues.

The V gene is TRBV28, the J gene TRBJ1-6, with 9 bases fitting TRBD1. CDR1 is MDHEN, CDR2 SYDVKM, per germline. The CDR3 loop spans 16 amino acids. Trimming took 5 bases from V and 9 from J; bases not matched to a gene: 11. As DNA, the CDR3 is TGTGCCAGCAGTCTTCCCCCGGGACAGGGAGGTTCACCCCTCCACTTT. Amino acid sequence: CASSLPPGQGGSPLHF.

The chain employs TRBV4-2 and TRBJ2-7; D is perhaps TRBD2 (6 bases). The germline V gene has CDR1 LGHNA and CDR2 YNFKEQ. V lost 1 base and J lost 7, with 17 bases in between. The CDR3 is made up of 15 amino acids. This CDR3 reads CASSQVDSGTGEQYF. The CDR3, as DNA: TGTGCCAGCAGCCAAGTTGATAGCGGAACGGGGGAGCAGTACTTC.

The chain employs TRBV9 and TRBJ1-1; 8 nucleotides match TRBD1. This CDR3 comprises 15 residues. With V trimmed by 0 bases and J by 7 bases, 8 bases remained unmatched. The V gene's germline CDR1 is SGDLS and CDR2 YYNGEE. The CDR3 region has the DNA TGTGCCAGCAGCGTAGTGGGTAACAGGGGGGATGAAGCTTTCTTT. Protein: CASSVVGNRGDEAFF.

This sequence joins TRBV6-5 and TRBJ2-3; 13 positions agree with TRBD2. The CDR3 consists of 16 residues. With V trimmed by 2 bases and J by 9 bases, 8 bases remained unmatched. CDR1 is MNHEY and CDR2 is SVGAGI in the germline V gene. CDR3 DNA: TGTGCCAGCAGTTACCTCGGGACTAGCGGGACCCAAACGCAGTATTTT. It translates to CASSYLGTSGTQTQYF.

CDR3 nucleotides: TGTGCCAGCAGTGAGCCGAGGAAGAGGAATGAGCAGTTCTTC. This sequence encodes CASSEPRKRNEQFF. This chain uses TRBV2 with TRBJ2-1; the D is unclear. CDR3 length: 14 residues. Germline V lookup: CDR1 SNHLY, CDR2 FYNNEI. Trimming cost V 3 bases and J 7 bases, with 13 bases left between them.

Worth noting for this clone: The sample carries other DNA sequences with the same CDR3. The chain carries TRBV18 and TRBJ2-1, with D maybe TRBD2 (5 bases). Germline V CDR1 and CDR2: KGHSH, LQKENI. The CDR3 length is 14 residues. Deletions cut 6 bases from V and 5 bases from J, with 14 bases between. In DNA, the CDR3 is TGTGCCAGCTCTCCCTTAACTAGGAACAATGAGCAGTTCTTC. Its protein is CASSPLTRNNEQFF. The complete variable domain, with remaining parts taken from reference TRBV18 and TRBJ2-1, reads NAGVMQNPRHLVRRRGQEARLRCSPMKGHSHVYWYRQLPEEGLKFMVYLQKENIIDESGMPKERFSAEFPKEGPSILRIQQVVRGDSAAYFCASSPLTRNNEQFFGPGTRLTVL.

J is TRBJ2-1 and V is TRBV5-1, with TRBD1 identical over 10 bases. CDR1 is SGHRS and CDR2 is YFSETQ in the germline V gene. Trimming removed 3 bases from V and 6 bases from J; junction bases left unmatched: 6. The CDR3 is made up of 15 amino acids. CDR3 coding DNA: TGCGCCAGCAGCTGGGACAGGACAGGGGGCAATGAGCAGTTCTTC. This encodes CASSWDRTGGNEQFF.

The chain joins TRBV6-4 to TRBJ2-4, with D tentatively TRBD1 (6 bases). CDR3 length: 15 amino acids. Deletions cut 5 bases from V and 4 bases from J, with 15 bases between. Germline V gene lookup returns CDR1 MRHNA and CDR2 SNTAGT. The CDR3 DNA follows: TGTGCCAGCAGTTTAAACCTGGGGGCGAAAAACATTCAGTACTTC. It specifies CASSLNLGAKNIQYF.

V usage is TRBV13 and J usage is TRBJ2-1; 12 nucleotides line up with TRBD1. The germline V gene encodes CDR1 PRHDT and CDR2 FYEKMQ (reference sequence). Trimming cost V 4 bases and J 6 bases; bases outside gene matches: 7. The CDR3 contains 16 residues. The CDR3 reads CASSSGDRGLANEQFF. In nucleotides, the CDR3 is TGTGCCAGCAGCTCGGGGGACAGGGGGCTTGCCAATGAGCAGTTCTTC.

V is TRBV5-1 and J is TRBJ1-4, with 12 bases aligning to TRBD1. With 4 bases clipped from V and 8 bases from J, the junction kept 3 bases outside the gene matches. Germline CDR1 is SGHRS and CDR2 is YFSETQ. The CDR3 length is 14 residues. CDR3 sequence reads: CASSAGTGGEKLFF. Written as DNA, the CDR3 is TGCGCCAGCAGCGCCGGGACAGGGGGCGAAAAACTGTTTTTT.

The rearrangement joins TRBV21-1 to TRBJ2-1; TRBD2 was called by the table and not checked on the DNA. TRBV21-1 is listed as a pseudogene. The CDR3 sequence is 14 residues long. The CDR3 is CASSPGLSYNEQFF. CDR3 sequence (DNA): TGTGCCAGCAGCCCGGGGTTGTCCTACAATGAGCAGTTCTTC.

The V call is TRBV19, the J call TRBJ2-1; the match to TRBD2 covers 8 bases. V shed 6 bases, J shed 8 bases, and the junction held 15 bases outside the gene matches. Germline V gene lookup returns CDR1 LNHDA and CDR2 SQIVND (reference sequence). The CDR3 spans 16 residues. In nucleotides, the CDR3 is TGTGCCAGTAGCAATATAGCGGGAAGGGGGAACCATGAGCAGTTCTTC. Translating gives CASSNIAGRGNHEQFF.

The rearrangement uses TRBV28 and TRBJ2-6, with TRBD1 identical over 7 bases. V gave up 8 bases and J gave up 6 bases; unmatched junction bases: 10. This CDR3 has 15 residues. Germline CDR1 reads MDHEN; CDR2 reads SYDVKM. In DNA, the CDR3 is TGTGCCAGCGGGGTTAACACAGGGGTGGCCAACGTCCTGACTTTC. The encoded protein is CASGVNTGVANVLTF.

V is TRBV27 and J is TRBJ2-5; TRBD2 matches 14 bases. Germline V CDR1 and CDR2: MNHEY, SMNVEV (reference sequence). V lost 5 bases and J lost 5; bases outside the gene matches: 13. There are 18 residues in the CDR3. CDR3 nucleotide sequence: TGTGCCAGCAGTCGGGGTACCGGGACTAGCGGGAGATCGGAGACCCAGTACTTC. Translated: CASSRGTGTSGRSETQYF.

The chain couples TRBV5-1 to TRBJ1-5; D perhaps matches TRBD1 (5 bases). Trimming removed 5 bases from V and 9 bases from J, with 15 bases in between. The CDR3 is 13 residues long. Germline CDR1 and CDR2: SGHRS and YFSETQ. CDR3 amino acids: CASRWGTEGPQHF. CDR3 in DNA: TGCGCCAGCAGGTGGGGGACTGAGGGGCCCCAGCATTTT.

This sequence joins TRBV12-5 and TRBJ1-1; 8 positions agree with TRBD1. Germline values: CDR1 LGHNT, CDR2 FRNRAP. The CDR3 is 13 residues long. Germline trimming cut 6 bases from V and 1 base from J; bases unmatched to any gene: 1. CDR3 bases: TGTGCTAGTGGGACAGGGGCGAACACTGAAGCTTTCTTT. Amino acids: CASGTGANTEAFF.